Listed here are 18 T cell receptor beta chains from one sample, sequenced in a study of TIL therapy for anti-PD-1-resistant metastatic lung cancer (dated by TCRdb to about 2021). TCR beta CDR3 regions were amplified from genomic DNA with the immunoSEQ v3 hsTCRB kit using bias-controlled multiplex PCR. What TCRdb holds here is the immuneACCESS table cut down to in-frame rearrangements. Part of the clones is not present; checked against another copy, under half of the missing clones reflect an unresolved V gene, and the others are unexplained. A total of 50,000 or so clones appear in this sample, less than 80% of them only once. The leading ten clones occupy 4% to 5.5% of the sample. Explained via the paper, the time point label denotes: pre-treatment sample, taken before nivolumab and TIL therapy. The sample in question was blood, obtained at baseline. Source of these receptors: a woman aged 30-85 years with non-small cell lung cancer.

CDR3 loop: CARTLDNEQFF. The CDR3 region has the DNA TGTGCCAGGACACTTGACAATGAGCAGTTCTTC. The chain joins TRBV7-9 to TRBJ2-1; no clear D gene. This CDR3 spans 11 amino acids. Germline lookup yields CDR1 SEHNR and CDR2 FQNEAQ (reference sequence). V was pared by 9 bases and J by 5 bases, with 8 bases between.

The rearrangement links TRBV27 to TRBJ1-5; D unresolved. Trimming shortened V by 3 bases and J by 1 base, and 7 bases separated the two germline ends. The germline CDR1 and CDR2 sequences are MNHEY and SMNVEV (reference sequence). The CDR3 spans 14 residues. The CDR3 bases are TGTGCCAGCAGTTTGGGTCGGAGCAATCAGCCCCAGCATTTT. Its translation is CASSLGRSNQPQHF.

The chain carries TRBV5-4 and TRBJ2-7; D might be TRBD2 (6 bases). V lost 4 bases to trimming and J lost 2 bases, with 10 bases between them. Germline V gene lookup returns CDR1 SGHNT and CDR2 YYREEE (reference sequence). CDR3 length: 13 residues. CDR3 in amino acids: CASSGGEAYEQYF. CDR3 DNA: TGTGCCAGCAGCGGAGGGGAGGCCTACGAGCAGTACTTC.

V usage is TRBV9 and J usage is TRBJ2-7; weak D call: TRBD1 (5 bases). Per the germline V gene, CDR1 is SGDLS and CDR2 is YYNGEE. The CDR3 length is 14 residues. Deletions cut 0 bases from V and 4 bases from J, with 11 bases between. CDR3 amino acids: CASSVVPGSYEQYF. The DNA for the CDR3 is TGTGCCAGCAGCGTAGTCCCAGGGTCTTACGAGCAGTACTTC.

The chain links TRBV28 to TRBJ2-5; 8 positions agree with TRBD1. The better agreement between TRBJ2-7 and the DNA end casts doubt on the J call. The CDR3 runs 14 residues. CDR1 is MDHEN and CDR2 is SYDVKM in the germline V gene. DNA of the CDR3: TGTGCCACTGGGGACAGGCGGGTTGTAAACGAGCAGTACTTC. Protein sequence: CATGDRRVVNEQYF.

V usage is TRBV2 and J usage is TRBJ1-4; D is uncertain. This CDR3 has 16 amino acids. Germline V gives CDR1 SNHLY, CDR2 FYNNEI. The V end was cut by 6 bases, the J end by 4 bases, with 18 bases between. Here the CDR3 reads CASSQLQPLFNEKLFF. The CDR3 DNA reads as TGTGCCAGCAGCCAGCTCCAACCCCTATTTAATGAAAAACTGTTTTTT.

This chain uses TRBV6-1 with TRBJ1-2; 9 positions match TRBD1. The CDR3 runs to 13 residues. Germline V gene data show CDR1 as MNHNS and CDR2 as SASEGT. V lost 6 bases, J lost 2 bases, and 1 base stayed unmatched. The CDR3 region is CASRDRGNYGYTF. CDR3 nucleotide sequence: TGTGCCAGCAGGGACAGGGGCAACTATGGCTACACCTTC.

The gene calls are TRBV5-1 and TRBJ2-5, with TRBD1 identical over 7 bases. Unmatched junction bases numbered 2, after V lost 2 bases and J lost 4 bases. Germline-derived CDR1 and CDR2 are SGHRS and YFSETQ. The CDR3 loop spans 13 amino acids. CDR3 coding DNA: TGCGCCAGCAGCTTAAACAGGGGAGAGACCCAGTACTTC. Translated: CASSLNRGETQYF.

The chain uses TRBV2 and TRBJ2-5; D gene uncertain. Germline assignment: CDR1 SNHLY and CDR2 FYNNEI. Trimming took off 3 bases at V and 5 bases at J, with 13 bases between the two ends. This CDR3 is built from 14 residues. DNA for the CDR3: TGTGCCAGCAGTGACGGACGGGCACGGGAGACCCAGTACTTC. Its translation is CASSDGRARETQYF.

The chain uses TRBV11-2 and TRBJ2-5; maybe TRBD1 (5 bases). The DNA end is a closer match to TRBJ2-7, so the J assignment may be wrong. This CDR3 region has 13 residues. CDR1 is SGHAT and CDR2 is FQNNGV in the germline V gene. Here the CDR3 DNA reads TGTGCCAGCAGCACCTTTGTCCAGGGCGAGCAGTACTTC. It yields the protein CASSTFVQGEQYF.

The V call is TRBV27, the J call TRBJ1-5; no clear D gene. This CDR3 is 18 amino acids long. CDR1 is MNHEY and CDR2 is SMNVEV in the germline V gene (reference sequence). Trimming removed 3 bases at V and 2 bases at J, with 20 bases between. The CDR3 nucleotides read TGTGCCAGCAGTTTTCGGTCAGATACGACTCTCCGCAATCAGCCCCAGCATTTT. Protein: CASSFRSDTTLRNQPQHF.

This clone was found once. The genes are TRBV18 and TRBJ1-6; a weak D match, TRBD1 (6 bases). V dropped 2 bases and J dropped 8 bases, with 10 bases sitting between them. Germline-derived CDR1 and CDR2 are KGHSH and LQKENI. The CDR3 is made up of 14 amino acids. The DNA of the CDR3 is TGTGCCAGCTCACCATCGGGGGCCGATTCACCCCTCCACTTT. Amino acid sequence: CASSPSGADSPLHF.

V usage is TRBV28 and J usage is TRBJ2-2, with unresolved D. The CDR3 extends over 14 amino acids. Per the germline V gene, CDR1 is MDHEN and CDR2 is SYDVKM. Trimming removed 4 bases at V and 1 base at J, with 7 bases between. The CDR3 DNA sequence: TGTGCCAGCAGTTCGGACGGGAACACCGGGGAGCTGTTTTTT. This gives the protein CASSSDGNTGELFF.

DNA for the CDR3: TGTGCCAGCAGCTATAGCGGATACAATGAGCAGTTCTTC. Translation: CASSYSGYNEQFF. This chain joins TRBV7-2 and TRBJ2-1; D may be TRBD2 (6 bases). The germline V gene has CDR1 SGHTA and CDR2 FQGNSA. The CDR3 contains 13 residues. Trimming cost V 4 bases and J 4 bases, with 8 bases left between them.

The CDR3 loop is CASSGSGRAFGELFF. In nucleotides, the CDR3 is TGTGCCAGCAGCGGTAGCGGGAGGGCCTTCGGGGAGCTGTTTTTT. The chain carries TRBV9 and TRBJ2-2, with 11 nucleotides matching TRBD2. The V gene's germline CDR1 is SGDLS and CDR2 YYNGEE. The CDR3 runs to 15 residues. J lost 7 bases, V lost 3 bases, and 5 bases had no gene match.

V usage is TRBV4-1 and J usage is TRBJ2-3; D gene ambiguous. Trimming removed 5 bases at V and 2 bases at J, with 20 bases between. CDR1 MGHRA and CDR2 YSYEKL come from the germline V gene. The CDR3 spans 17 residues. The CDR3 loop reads CASSSRYPRGLTDTQYF. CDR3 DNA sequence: TGCGCCAGCAGCTCAAGATACCCTAGAGGCCTCACAGATACGCAGTATTTT.

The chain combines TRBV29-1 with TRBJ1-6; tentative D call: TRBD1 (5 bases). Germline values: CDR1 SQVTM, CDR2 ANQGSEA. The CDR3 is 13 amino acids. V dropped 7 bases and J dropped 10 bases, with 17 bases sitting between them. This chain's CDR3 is CSGSRGLGSPLHF. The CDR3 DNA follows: TGCAGCGGTTCGCGGGGACTAGGATCACCCCTCCACTTT.

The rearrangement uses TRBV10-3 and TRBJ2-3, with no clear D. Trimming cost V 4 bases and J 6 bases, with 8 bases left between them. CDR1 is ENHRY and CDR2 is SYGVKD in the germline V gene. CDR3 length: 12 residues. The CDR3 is CAISVGRDTQYF. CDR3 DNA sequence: TGTGCCATCAGTGTTGGTCGGGATACGCAGTATTTT.